Each of the 30 T cell receptor beta chains below was sequenced from the same sample in a study of cytomegalovirus exposure and HLA in healthy donors (dated 2017 in TCRdb). The method behind the library was the immunoSEQ multiplex PCR assay. For the multiplex PCR, a mixture combining 60 forward primers for TCR Vbeta segments and 13 reverse primers for TCR Jbeta segments was used. What TCRdb holds here is the immuneACCESS table cut down to in-frame rearrangements. Part of the clones is not present; checked against another copy, under half of the missing clones reflect an unresolved V gene, and the others are unexplained. The sample table lists 100,000 to 150,000 clones, around 82% of them with a count of one. Together, the top ten hold 1.2% of the sample. Sequenced: PBMCs. The source of these receptors is a female donor in good health and CMV-seronegative.

The genes are TRBV6-5 and TRBJ1-1; no definite D call. The CDR3 sequence is 15 residues long. V lost 0 bases and J 1 base, leaving 9 bases between the germline ends. The germline CDR1 and CDR2 sequences are MNHEY and SVGAGI. CDR3 DNA sequence: TGTGCCAGCAGTTACTCGCCAGGTGGGAACACTGAAGCTTTCTTT. It specifies CASSYSPGGNTEAFF.

This clone was detected a few times. The rearrangement joins TRBV30 to TRBJ2-5; TRBD1 matches 8 bases. Germline CDR1 is GTSNPN and CDR2 is SVGIG (reference sequence). Trimming removed 1 base from V and 4 bases from J; junction bases left unmatched: 8. The CDR3 has 15 amino acids. CDR3 nucleotide sequence: TGTGCCTGGAGTGAGACAGGGGAAACACGAGAGACCCAGTACTTC. Residues: CAWSETGETRETQYF.

The chain carries TRBV7-4 and TRBJ1-5, with a tentative D call TRBD1 (5 bases). The length of the CDR3 is 17 residues. Per the germline V gene, CDR1 is SGHVT and CDR2 is SQSDAQ. The V end was cut by 5 bases, the J end by 3 bases, with 20 bases between. As DNA, the CDR3 is TGTGCCAGCAGCCGACGGCGAGTCAGGGAAAACAATCAGCCCCAGCATTTT. Encoded protein: CASSRRRVRENNQPQHF.

In this sample, this clone turned up once. V is TRBV10-3 and J is TRBJ1-1; D is unresolved. The germline V gene has CDR1 ENHRY and CDR2 SYGVKD. V was cut by 4 bases and J by 0 bases, with 6 bases left in between. The CDR3 has 13 amino acids. This chain's CDR3 is CAISGQVNTEAFF. The DNA for the CDR3 is TGTGCCATCAGTGGGCAGGTGAACACTGAAGCTTTCTTT.

The rearrangement joins TRBV6-5 to TRBJ2-2; D is perhaps TRBD2 (6 bases). V shed 3 bases and J shed 1 base, with 9 bases lying between them. CDR3 length equals 15 residues. Germline V gives CDR1 MNHEY, CDR2 SVGAGI. The CDR3 here is CASSYQGGNTGELFF. The CDR3 bases are TGTGCCAGCAGTTATCAGGGAGGGAACACCGGGGAGCTGTTTTTT.

This sequence joins TRBV7-9 and TRBJ2-7; a possible D gene is TRBD1 (5 bases). V was shortened by 11 bases and J by 3 bases, with 14 bases between the two germline ends. Germline CDR1 reads SEHNR; CDR2 reads FQNEAQ (reference sequence). The CDR3 length is 12 residues. CDR3 sequence: CAGSRQGYEQYF. The CDR3 DNA reads as TGTGCCGGCTCTCGGCAGGGCTACGAGCAGTACTTC.

The rearrangement joins TRBV19 to TRBJ1-2, with D hard to call. There are 19 residues in the CDR3. Germline lookup yields CDR1 LNHDA and CDR2 SQIVND (reference sequence). The V gene lost 2 bases and the J gene lost 1 base, with 23 bases spanning the gap. Here the CDR3 DNA reads TGTGCCAGTAGTATACGGCCAGGCCCCAACATTAAAAATAACTATGGCTACACCTTC. Its protein is CASSIRPGPNIKNNYGYTF. The complete variable domain, with remaining parts taken from reference TRBV19 and TRBJ1-2, reads DGGITQSPKYLFRKEGQNVTLSCEQNLNHDAMYWYRQDPGQGLRLIYYSQIVNDFQKGDIAEGYSVSREKKESFPLTVTSAQKNPTAFYLCASSIRPGPNIKNNYGYTFGSGTRLTVV.

This rearrangement joins TRBV30 to TRBJ2-5, with D possibly matching TRBD2 (6 bases). The CDR3 is made up of 13 amino acids. V lost 0 bases and J lost 5, with 10 bases in between. Germline V gives CDR1 GTSNPN, CDR2 SVGIG (reference sequence). For the CDR3, the DNA is TGTGCCTGGAGTGTCGGGGCGGGGGAGACCCAGTACTTC. Its protein product is CAWSVGAGETQYF.

V and J are TRBV18 and TRBJ1-1; D is undetermined. CDR3 length equals 12 residues. The germline V and J ends were trimmed by 3 bases and 7 bases, with 9 bases remaining between them. From germline, CDR1 is KGHSH and CDR2 LQKENI. The CDR3 bases are TGTGCCAGCTCACCCGAGGGTCTTGAAGCTTTCTTT. Its protein is CASSPEGLEAFF.

The rearrangement links TRBV5-4 to TRBJ2-1; 11 bases map to TRBD2. The CDR3 extends over 16 amino acids. J was trimmed by 1 base and V by 7 bases; bases with no gene match: 7. In germline, CDR1 is SGHNT, CDR2 YYREEE (reference sequence). The CDR3 nucleotides read TGTGCCAGCCGTTACGCTAGCGGGAGGTCCTACAATGAGCAGTTCTTC. Amino acid sequence: CASRYASGRSYNEQFF.

V gene TRBV5-1 combines with J gene TRBJ1-2; TRBD1 agrees at 7 bases. The CDR3 runs to 13 residues. V was clipped by 5 bases and J by 3 bases; unmatched bases: 4. The germline V gene has CDR1 SGHRS and CDR2 YFSETQ. The CDR3 spells CASSWDSDYGYTF. The CDR3 DNA reads as TGCGCCAGCAGTTGGGACAGCGACTATGGCTACACCTTC.

This clone was detected once. This rearrangement joins TRBV7-8 to TRBJ1-5; D might be TRBD1 (5 bases). CDR3 length: 17 residues. The germline V gene has CDR1 SGHVS and CDR2 FQNEAQ. V lost 0 bases and J lost 2, with 14 bases in between. The CDR3 loop is CASSLAYRTSGNQPQHF. CDR3 nucleotides: TGTGCCAGCAGCTTAGCTTACAGGACGTCTGGCAATCAGCCCCAGCATTTT.

CDR3 DNA sequence: TGTGCCAGCAGCGTTGGCGGGGCCGAGACCCAGTACTTC. Translation: CASSVGGAETQYF. This chain links TRBV9 with TRBJ2-5; D is possibly TRBD2 (6 bases). The length of the CDR3 is 13 residues. With 2 bases removed from V and 5 bases from J, the gap between germline ends came to 10 bases. The germline V gene encodes CDR1 SGDLS and CDR2 YYNGEE. Variable domain in full (rest from reference TRBV9 and TRBJ2-5): DSGVTQTPKHLITATGQRVTLRCSPRSGDLSVYWYQQSLDQGLQFLIQYYNGEERAKGNILERFSAQQFPDLHSELNLSSLELGDSALYFCASSVGGAETQYFGPGTRLLVL.

V usage is TRBV11-2 and J usage is TRBJ2-1; D gene unclear. Germline V gene sequence: CDR1 SGHAT, CDR2 FQNNGV. V dropped 5 bases and J dropped 2 bases, with 16 bases sitting between them. This CDR3 has 16 residues. CDR3 amino acids: CASSRREFPPYNEQFF. CDR3 nucleotide sequence: TGTGCCAGCAGCCGGAGAGAGTTCCCCCCCTACAATGAGCAGTTCTTC. Filled out from reference TRBV11-2 and TRBJ2-1, the complete variable domain reads EAGVAQSPRYKIIEKRQSVAFWCNPISGHATLYWYQQILGQGPKLLIQFQNNGVVDDSQLPKDRFSAERLKGVDSTLKIQPAKLEDSAVYLCASSRREFPPYNEQFFGPGTRLTVL.

This chain links TRBV9 with TRBJ2-5; no definite D call. V lost 2 bases and J 0 bases, leaving 8 bases between the germline ends. Germline CDR1 and CDR2: SGDLS and YYNGEE. The CDR3 extends over 14 amino acids. CDR3 sequence (DNA): TGTGCCAGCAGCGTGGGCCCCTACCAAGAGACCCAGTACTTC. This codes for CASSVGPYQETQYF. Full variable domain (outside the CDR3, taken from reference TRBV9 and TRBJ2-5): DSGVTQTPKHLITATGQRVTLRCSPRSGDLSVYWYQQSLDQGLQFLIQYYNGEERAKGNILERFSAQQFPDLHSELNLSSLELGDSALYFCASSVGPYQETQYFGPGTRLLVL.

The V and J genes are TRBV7-9 and TRBJ1-1, with TRBD1 matching 7 bases. CDR1 SEHNR and CDR2 FQNEAQ come from the germline V gene (reference sequence). Trimming at V came to 5 bases and at J to 4 bases, leaving 13 bases not matched to a gene. The CDR3 runs to 16 residues. The CDR3: CASSPRGNYRGTEAFF. The CDR3 nucleotides read TGTGCCAGCAGCCCCCGGGGGAATTACAGGGGCACTGAAGCTTTCTTT.

The V and J genes are TRBV2 and TRBJ1-1; perhaps TRBD1 as D (6 bases). Per the germline V gene, CDR1 is SNHLY and CDR2 is FYNNEI. The V gene lost 6 bases and the J gene lost 1 base, with 12 bases spanning the gap. The CDR3 contains 14 residues. Here the CDR3 reads CASRLRDTNTEAFF. DNA of the CDR3: TGTGCCAGCAGACTAAGGGACACGAACACTGAAGCTTTCTTT.

The rearrangement links TRBV4-1 to TRBJ2-5, with 13 nucleotides matching TRBD2. The germline CDR1 and CDR2 sequences are MGHRA and YSYEKL. J gave up 0 bases and V 0 bases, and 4 bases lay outside the gene matches. CDR3 length: 18 residues. This CDR3 reads CASSQDTGLAGNQETQYF. In nucleotides, the CDR3 is TGCGCCAGCAGCCAAGATACGGGACTAGCGGGGAACCAAGAGACCCAGTACTTC.

The chain employs TRBV5-1 and TRBJ2-3, with 8 bases matching TRBD2. Trimming cost V 2 bases and J 3 bases; bases outside gene matches: 14. The CDR3 consists of 18 residues. In germline, CDR1 is SGHRS, CDR2 YFSETQ. Here the CDR3 reads CASSLPLAGGLETDTQYF. CDR3 DNA: TGCGCCAGCAGCTTACCGTTGGCGGGGGGCCTTGAGACAGATACGCAGTATTTT. The full variable domain, its missing parts supplied by reference TRBV5-1 and TRBJ2-3, is KAGVTQTPRYLIKTRGQQVTLSCSPISGHRSVSWYQQTPGQGLQFLFEYFSETQRNKGNFPGRFSGRQFSNSRSEMNVSTLELGDSALYLCASSLPLAGGLETDTQYFGPGTRLTVL.

The genes are TRBV27 and TRBJ2-3; 9 bases map to TRBD2. Germline CDR1 reads MNHEY; CDR2 reads SMNVEV (reference sequence). This CDR3 is built from 15 residues. V shed 7 bases and J 5 bases; nucleotides not matched to a gene: 10. The CDR3 nucleotides are TGTGCCAGCACCTCCAGCGGGAGGCCCCGAGATACGCAGTATTTT. This encodes CASTSSGRPRDTQYF.

In its sample, this clone was seen a few times. This chain connects TRBV28 to TRBJ2-5; the match to TRBD2 covers 9 bases. The CDR3 spans 15 residues. CDR1 MDHEN and CDR2 SYDVKM come from the germline V gene. After removal of 3 bases from V and 5 bases from J, the junction contained 7 bases not matched to a gene. CDR3 bases: TGTGCCAGCAGTTTGGGCGGGAGGGTCTCGGAGACCCAGTACTTC. As protein: CASSLGGRVSETQYF.

The chain combines TRBV6-6 with TRBJ1-6; the match to TRBD1 covers 7 bases. The germline CDR1 and CDR2 sequences are MNHNY and SVGAGI (reference sequence). Trimming cost V 0 bases and J 7 bases; bases outside gene matches: 3. This CDR3 is 15 amino acids long. The CDR3 DNA reads as TGTGCCAGCAGTTACTCCGGGACAGCCAATTCACCCCTCCACTTT. It codes for CASSYSGTANSPLHF.

The chain recombines TRBV19 with TRBJ1-5; no definite D call. CDR1 is LNHDA and CDR2 is SQIVND in the germline V gene (reference sequence). The CDR3 has 15 residues. Trimming took 10 bases from V and 0 from J, leaving 16 bases between them. As DNA, the CDR3 is TGTGCCACCCAACCCTCGGGGTATAGCAATCAGCCCCAGCATTTT. This sequence encodes CATQPSGYSNQPQHF.

This clone has just one count. V gene TRBV19 combines with J gene TRBJ1-5; D gene unclear. Deletions cut 6 bases from V and 1 base from J, with 10 bases between. The CDR3 length is 14 residues. Germline CDR1 LNHDA, CDR2 SQIVND (reference sequence). As DNA, the CDR3 is TGTGCCAGTAGGGCCCTCTCGAGCAATCAGCCCCAGCATTTT. The encoded protein is CASRALSSNQPQHF.

This clone was detected once. A read error may account for a junction end that differs from germline. The chain carries TRBV6-4 and TRBJ2-6; a possible D gene is TRBD1 (5 bases). Germline CDR1 is MRHNA and CDR2 is SNTAGT. The CDR3 is made up of 17 amino acids. The CDR3 DNA reads TGTGCCAGCAGTGACTCCACCGAAAGCTCTGGGGCCAACGGCCTGACTTTC. Residues: CASSDSTESSGANGLTF.

J is TRBJ1-2 and V is TRBV5-4; weak D call: TRBD1 (6 bases). Trimming stripped 0 bases from V and 5 bases from J, with 8 bases between. Per the germline V gene, CDR1 is SGHNT and CDR2 is YYREEE (reference sequence). The CDR3 has 13 residues. In nucleotides, the CDR3 is TGTGCCAGCAGCTTGGTGGGGGCTTATGGCTACACCTTC. Its translation: CASSLVGAYGYTF.

The sample holds one count of this clone. The chain is built from TRBV27 and TRBJ1-6, with 11 bases aligning to TRBD1. Germline CDR1 is MNHEY and CDR2 is SMNVEV (reference sequence). The CDR3 runs 15 residues. The junction had 5 bases not matched to a gene; V was cut back by 8 bases and J by 5 bases. The CDR3 region has the DNA TGTGCCAGCCGGAGGGGACAGGGGGATAATTCACCCCTCCACTTT. The encoded protein is CASRRGQGDNSPLHF.

The V gene is TRBV4-2, the J gene TRBJ2-4; 9 bases agree with TRBD1. The CDR3 contains 14 residues. The germline gives CDR1 LGHNA, CDR2 YNFKEQ. The junction had 6 bases not matched to a gene; V was cut back by 4 bases and J by 8 bases. The CDR3 region is CASSPTGGSYIQYF. The CDR3 DNA reads TGTGCCAGCAGCCCTACAGGGGGCTCATACATTCAGTACTTC.

The chain carries TRBV18 and TRBJ2-5; TRBD1 is a possible D gene (6 bases). The CDR3 is 14 residues long. The V and J ends lost 3 bases and 5 bases respectively, with 13 bases between them. Germline CDR1 and CDR2: KGHSH and LQKENI. The CDR3 loop is CASSPSRGMETQYF. The CDR3, as DNA: TGTGCCAGCTCACCCTCCAGGGGTATGGAGACCCAGTACTTC.

The gene calls are TRBV27 and TRBJ2-6; D is unclear. The CDR3 is 14 amino acids. Trimming stripped 6 bases from V and 0 bases from J, with 6 bases between. The germline gives CDR1 MNHEY, CDR2 SMNVEV (reference sequence). The CDR3 protein is CASRALSGANVLTF. CDR3 coding DNA: TGTGCCAGCAGGGCCCTCTCTGGGGCCAACGTCCTGACTTTC.